This T cell receptor beta chain comes out of a study of T cells in Graves' hyperthyroidism and ophthalmopathy. This clonotype was observed a few times. The V and J ends lost 2 bases and 4 bases respectively, with 11 bases between them. The CDR3 runs to 14 residues. Germline lookup yields CDR1 ENHRY and CDR2 SYGVKD. Researchers took RNA transcripts and amplified the TCR beta CDR3 regions from them. Initially, a first-round RT-PCR of the TCR CDR3 employed the HTBI primer set. TCRdb called the multiplex PCR reads again in MiXCR, with one record for every CDR3 protein. The table includes about 500,000 distinct CDR3 sequences, 16% detected once.

This TCR came from a young woman with Graves' hyperthyroidism. The source material was blood. The chain combines TRBV10-3 with TRBJ2-5; D perhaps matches TRBD2 (6 bases). The DNA of the CDR3 is TGTGCCATCAGTGAGCGGCAGGGAGGAGAGACCCAGTACTTC. This codes for CAISERQGGETQYF.